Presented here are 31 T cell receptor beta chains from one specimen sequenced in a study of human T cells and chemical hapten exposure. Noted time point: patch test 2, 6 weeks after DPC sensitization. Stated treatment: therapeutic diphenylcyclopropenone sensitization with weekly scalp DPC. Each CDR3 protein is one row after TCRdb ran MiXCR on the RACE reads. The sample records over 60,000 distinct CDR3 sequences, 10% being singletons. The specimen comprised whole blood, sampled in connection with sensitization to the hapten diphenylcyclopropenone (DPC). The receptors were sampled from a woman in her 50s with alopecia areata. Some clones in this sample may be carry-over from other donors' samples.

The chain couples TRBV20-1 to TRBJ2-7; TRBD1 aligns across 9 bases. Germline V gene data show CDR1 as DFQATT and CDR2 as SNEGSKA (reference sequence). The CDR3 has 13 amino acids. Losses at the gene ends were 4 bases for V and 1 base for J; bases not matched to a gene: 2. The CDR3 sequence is CSATGTGSYEQYF. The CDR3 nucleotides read TGCAGTGCTACCGGGACAGGGTCCTACGAGCAGTACTTC.

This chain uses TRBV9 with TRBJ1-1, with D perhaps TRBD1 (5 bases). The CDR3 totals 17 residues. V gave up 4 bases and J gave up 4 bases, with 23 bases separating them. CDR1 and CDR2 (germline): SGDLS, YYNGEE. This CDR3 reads CASSWGHGAASGTEAFF. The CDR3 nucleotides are TGTGCCAGCAGCTGGGGTCACGGGGCTGCTTCGGGCACTGAAGCTTTCTTT.

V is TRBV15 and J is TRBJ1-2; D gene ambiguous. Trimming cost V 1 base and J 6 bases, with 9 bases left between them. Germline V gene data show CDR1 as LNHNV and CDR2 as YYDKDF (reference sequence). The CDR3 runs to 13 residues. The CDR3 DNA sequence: TGTGCCACCAGCAGAGTCCGGGAAGATGGCTACACCTTC. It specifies CATSRVREDGYTF.

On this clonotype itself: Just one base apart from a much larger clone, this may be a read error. Here the CDR3 DNA reads TGTGCCAGCTCCGGGACTATCAACACCGGGGATCTGTTTTTT. Its translation is CASSGTINTGDLFF. This rearrangement joins TRBV6-4 to TRBJ2-2, with TRBD2 matching over 7 bases. The CDR3 consists of 14 residues. Germline assignment: CDR1 MRHNA and CDR2 SNTAGT.

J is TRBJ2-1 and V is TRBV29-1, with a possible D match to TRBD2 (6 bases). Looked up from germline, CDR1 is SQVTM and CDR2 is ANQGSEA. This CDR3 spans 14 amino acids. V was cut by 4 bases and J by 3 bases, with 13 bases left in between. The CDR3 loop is CSVGSGTVYNEQFF. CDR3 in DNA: TGCAGCGTTGGTAGCGGAACCGTCTACAATGAGCAGTTCTTC.

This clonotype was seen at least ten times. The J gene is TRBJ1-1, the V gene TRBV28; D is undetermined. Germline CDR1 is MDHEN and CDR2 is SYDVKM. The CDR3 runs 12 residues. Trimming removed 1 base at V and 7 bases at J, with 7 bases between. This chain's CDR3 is CASSLLSGEAFF. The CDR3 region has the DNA TGTGCCAGCAGTTTATTATCGGGTGAAGCTTTCTTT.

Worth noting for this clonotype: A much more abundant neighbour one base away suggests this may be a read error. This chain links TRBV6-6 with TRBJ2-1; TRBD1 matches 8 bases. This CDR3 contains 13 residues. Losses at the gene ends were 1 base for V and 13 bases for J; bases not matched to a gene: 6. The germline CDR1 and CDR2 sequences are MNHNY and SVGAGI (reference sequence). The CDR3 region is CASSYLDRGPQFF. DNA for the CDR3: TGTGCCAGCAGTTACTTAGACAGGGGACCCCAGTTCTTC.

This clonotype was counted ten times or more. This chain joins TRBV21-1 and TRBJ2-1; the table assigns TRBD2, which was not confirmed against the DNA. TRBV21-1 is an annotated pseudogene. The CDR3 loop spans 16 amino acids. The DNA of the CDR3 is TGTGCCAGCAGCAAAGACCCCGGACTAGGCCCCAATGAGCAGTTCTTC. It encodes CASSKDPGLGPNEQFF.

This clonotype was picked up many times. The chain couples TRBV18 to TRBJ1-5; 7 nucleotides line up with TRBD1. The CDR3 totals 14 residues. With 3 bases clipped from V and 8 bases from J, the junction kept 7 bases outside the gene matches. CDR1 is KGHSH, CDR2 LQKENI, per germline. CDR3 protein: CASSPLGQQEPQHF. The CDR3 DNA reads TGTGCCAGCTCACCTTTGGGACAGCAAGAGCCCCAGCATTTT. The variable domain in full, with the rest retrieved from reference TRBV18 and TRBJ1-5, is NAGVMQNPRHLVRRRGQEARLRCSPMKGHSHVYWYRQLPEEGLKFMVYLQKENIIDESGMPKERFSAEFPKEGPSILRIQQVVRGDSAAYFCASSPLGQQEPQHFGDGTRLSIL.

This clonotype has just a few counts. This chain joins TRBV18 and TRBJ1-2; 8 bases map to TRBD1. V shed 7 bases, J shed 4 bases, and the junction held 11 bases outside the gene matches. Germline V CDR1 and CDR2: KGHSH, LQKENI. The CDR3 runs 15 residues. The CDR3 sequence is CASYPGQGSVYGYTF. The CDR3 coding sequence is TGTGCCAGCTATCCTGGACAGGGTTCGGTCTATGGCTACACCTTC.

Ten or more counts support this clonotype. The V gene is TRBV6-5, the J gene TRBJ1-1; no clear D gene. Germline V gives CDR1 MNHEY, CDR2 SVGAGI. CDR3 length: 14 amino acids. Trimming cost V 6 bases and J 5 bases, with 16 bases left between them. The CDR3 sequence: CASRASGRYTEAFF. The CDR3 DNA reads TGTGCCAGCAGGGCGAGCGGCAGGTATACTGAAGCTTTCTTT.

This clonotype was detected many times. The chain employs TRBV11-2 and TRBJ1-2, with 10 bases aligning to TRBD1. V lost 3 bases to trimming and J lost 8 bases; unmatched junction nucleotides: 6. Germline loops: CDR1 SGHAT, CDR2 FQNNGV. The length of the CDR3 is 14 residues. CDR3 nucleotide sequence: TGTGCCAGCAGCTTGACAGGGGGCGCGGACGGCTACACCTTC. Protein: CASSLTGGADGYTF.

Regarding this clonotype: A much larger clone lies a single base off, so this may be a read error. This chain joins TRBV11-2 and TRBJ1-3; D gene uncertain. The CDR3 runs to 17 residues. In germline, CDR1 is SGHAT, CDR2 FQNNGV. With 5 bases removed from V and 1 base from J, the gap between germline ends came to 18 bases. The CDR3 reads CASSPSAAWGSGNTIYF. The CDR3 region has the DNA TGTGCCAGCAGCCCCAGTGCGGCATGGGGATCTGGAAACACCATATATTTT.

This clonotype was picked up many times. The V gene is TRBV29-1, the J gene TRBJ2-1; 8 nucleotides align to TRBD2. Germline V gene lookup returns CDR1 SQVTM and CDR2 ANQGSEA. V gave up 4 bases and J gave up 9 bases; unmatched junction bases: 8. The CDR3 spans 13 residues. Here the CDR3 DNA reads TGCAGCGTTGGGCGACTAGCGTCTCCTGAGCAGTTCTTC. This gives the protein CSVGRLASPEQFF.

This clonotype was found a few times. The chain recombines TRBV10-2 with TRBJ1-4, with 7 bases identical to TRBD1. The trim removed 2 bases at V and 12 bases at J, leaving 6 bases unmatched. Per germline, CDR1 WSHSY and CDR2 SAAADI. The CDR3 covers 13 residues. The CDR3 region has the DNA TGCGCCAGCAGTGAGAGGACAGGCTTAGAACTGTTTTTT. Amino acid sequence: CASSERTGLELFF.

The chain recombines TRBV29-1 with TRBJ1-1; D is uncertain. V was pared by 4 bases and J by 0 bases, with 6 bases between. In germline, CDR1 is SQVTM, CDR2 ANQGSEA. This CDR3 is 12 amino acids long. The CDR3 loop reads CSVARLNTEAFF. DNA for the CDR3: TGCAGCGTTGCCCGCCTGAACACTGAAGCTTTCTTT.

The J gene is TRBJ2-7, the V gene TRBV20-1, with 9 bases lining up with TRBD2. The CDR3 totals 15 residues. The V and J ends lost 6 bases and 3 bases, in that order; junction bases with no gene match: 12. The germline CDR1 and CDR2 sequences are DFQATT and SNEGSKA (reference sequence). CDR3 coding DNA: TGCAGTGCCCTAGCGGGGTCGGAGCAACTCTACGAGCAGTACTTC. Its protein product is CSALAGSEQLYEQYF.

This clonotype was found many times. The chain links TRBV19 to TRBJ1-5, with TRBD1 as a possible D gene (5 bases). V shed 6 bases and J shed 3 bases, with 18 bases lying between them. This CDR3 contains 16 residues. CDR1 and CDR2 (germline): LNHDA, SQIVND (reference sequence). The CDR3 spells CASSHPPDTFNQPQHF. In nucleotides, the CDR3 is TGTGCCAGTAGCCACCCCCCGGACACCTTCAATCAGCCCCAGCATTTT. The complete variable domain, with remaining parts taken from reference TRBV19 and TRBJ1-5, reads DGGITQSPKYLFRKEGQNVTLSCEQNLNHDAMYWYRQDPGQGLRLIYYSQIVNDFQKGDIAEGYSVSREKKESFPLTVTSAQKNPTAFYLCASSHPPDTFNQPQHFGDGTRLSIL.

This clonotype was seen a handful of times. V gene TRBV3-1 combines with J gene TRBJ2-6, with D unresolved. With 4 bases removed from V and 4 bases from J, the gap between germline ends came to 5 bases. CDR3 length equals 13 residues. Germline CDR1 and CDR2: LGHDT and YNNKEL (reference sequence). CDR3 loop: CASSPVGANVLTF. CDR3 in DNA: TGTGCCAGCAGCCCCGTCGGGGCCAACGTCCTGACTTTC.

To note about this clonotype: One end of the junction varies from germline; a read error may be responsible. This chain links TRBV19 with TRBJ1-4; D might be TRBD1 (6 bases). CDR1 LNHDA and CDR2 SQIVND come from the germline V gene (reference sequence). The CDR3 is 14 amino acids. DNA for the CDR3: TGTGCCAGTAGTATGCGACAGGATAATGATAAACTGTTTTTT. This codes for CASSMRQDNDKLFF.

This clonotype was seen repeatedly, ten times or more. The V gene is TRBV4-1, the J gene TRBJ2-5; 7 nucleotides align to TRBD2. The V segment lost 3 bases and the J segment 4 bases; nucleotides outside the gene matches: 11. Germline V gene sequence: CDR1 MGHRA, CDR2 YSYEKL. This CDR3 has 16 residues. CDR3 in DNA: TGCGCCAGCAGCCAGTTTTGGGGAGGGCCGGGAGAGACCCAGTACTTC. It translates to CASSQFWGGPGETQYF.

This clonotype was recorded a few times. CDR3 region: CSAHRGDGYEQYF. CDR3 DNA sequence: TGCAGCGCCCATCGCGGGGACGGCTACGAGCAGTACTTC. J is TRBJ2-7 and V is TRBV29-1; a possible D gene is TRBD2 (6 bases). The CDR3 has 13 amino acids. The germline V and J ends were trimmed by 7 bases and 3 bases, with 16 bases remaining between them. Germline V lookup: CDR1 SQVTM, CDR2 ANQGSEA.

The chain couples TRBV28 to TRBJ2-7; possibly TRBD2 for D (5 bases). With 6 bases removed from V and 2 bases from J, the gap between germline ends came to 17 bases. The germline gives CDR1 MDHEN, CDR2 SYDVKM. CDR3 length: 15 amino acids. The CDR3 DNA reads TGTGCCAGCAGGTTAAAACCTGAGGGAACCTACGAGCAGTACTTC. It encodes CASRLKPEGTYEQYF.

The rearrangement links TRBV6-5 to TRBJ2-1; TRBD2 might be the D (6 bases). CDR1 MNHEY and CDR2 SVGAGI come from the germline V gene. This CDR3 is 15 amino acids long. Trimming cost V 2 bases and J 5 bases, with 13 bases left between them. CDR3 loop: CASSYPGVANNEQFF. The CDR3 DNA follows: TGTGCCAGCAGTTACCCGGGGGTGGCAAACAATGAGCAGTTCTTC.

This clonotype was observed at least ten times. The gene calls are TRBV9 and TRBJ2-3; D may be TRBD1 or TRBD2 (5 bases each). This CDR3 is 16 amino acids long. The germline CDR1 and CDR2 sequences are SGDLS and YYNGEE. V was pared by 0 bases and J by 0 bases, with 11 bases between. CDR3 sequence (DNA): TGTGCCAGCAGCGTAGCGGGGCCGGCTAGCACAGATACGCAGTATTTT. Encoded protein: CASSVAGPASTDTQYF.

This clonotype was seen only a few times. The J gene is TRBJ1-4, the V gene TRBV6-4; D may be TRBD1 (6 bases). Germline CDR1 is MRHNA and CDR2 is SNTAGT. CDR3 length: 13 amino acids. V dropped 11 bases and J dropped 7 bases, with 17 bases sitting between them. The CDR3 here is CAREAKGGEKLFF. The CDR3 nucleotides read TGTGCCCGCGAGGCAAAAGGGGGTGAAAAACTGTTTTTT.

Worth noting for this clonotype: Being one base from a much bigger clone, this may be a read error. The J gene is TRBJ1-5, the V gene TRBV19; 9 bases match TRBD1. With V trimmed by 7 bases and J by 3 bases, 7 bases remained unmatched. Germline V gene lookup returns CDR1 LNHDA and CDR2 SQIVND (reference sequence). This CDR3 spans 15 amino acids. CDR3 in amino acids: CASTSDRGLNQPQHF. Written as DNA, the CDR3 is TGTGCCAGTACCTCGGACAGGGGCCTCAATCAGCCCCAGCATTTT.

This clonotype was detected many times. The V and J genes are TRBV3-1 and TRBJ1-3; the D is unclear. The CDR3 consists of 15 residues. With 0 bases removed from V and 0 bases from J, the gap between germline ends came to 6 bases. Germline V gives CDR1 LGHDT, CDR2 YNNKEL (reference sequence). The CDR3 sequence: CASSQDNLSGNTIYF. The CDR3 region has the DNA TGTGCCAGCAGCCAAGATAATCTCTCTGGAAACACCATATATTTT. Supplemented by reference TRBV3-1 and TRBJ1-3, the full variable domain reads DTAVSQTPKYLVTQMGNDKSIKCEQNLGHDTMYWYKQDSKKFLKIMFSYNNKELIINETVPNRFSPKSPDKAHLNLHINSLELGDSAVYFCASSQDNLSGNTIYFGEGSWLTVV.

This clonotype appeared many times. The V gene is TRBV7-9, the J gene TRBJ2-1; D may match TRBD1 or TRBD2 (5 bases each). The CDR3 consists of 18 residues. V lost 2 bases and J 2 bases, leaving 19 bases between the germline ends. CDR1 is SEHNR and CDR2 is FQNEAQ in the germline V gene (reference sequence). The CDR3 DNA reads TGTGCCAGCAGCTTAAGGCCCTCGAGGGGCTTCCCCTACAATGAGCAGTTCTTC. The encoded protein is CASSLRPSRGFPYNEQFF.

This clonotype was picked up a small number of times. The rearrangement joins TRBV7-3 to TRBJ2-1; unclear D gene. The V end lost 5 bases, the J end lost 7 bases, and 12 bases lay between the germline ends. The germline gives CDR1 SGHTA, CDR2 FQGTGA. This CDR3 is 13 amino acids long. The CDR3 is CASSLNTRNEQFF. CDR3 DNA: TGTGCCAGCAGCCTAAACACGAGGAATGAGCAGTTCTTC. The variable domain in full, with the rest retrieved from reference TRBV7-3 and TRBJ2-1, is GAGVSQTPSNKVTEKGKYVELRCDPISGHTALYWYRQSLGQGPEFLIYFQGTGAADDSGLPNDRFFAVRPEGSVSTLKIQRTERGDSAVYLCASSLNTRNEQFFGPGTRLTVL.

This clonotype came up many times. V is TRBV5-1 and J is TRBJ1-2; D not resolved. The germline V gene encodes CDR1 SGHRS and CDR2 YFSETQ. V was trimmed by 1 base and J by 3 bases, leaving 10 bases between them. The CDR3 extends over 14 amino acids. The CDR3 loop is CASSLRMGDYGYTF. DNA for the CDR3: TGCGCCAGCAGCTTGAGGATGGGAGACTATGGCTACACCTTC. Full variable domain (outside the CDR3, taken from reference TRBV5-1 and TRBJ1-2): KAGVTQTPRYLIKTRGQQVTLSCSPISGHRSVSWYQQTPGQGLQFLFEYFSETQRNKGNFPGRFSGRQFSNSRSEMNVSTLELGDSALYLCASSLRMGDYGYTFGSGTRLTVV.